This passage covers 8 T cell receptor beta chains from one sample sequenced in a study of control samples from healthy donors and cancer patients. The assay was immunoSEQ multiplex PCR, and TCRdb's table has in-frame clones only and misses some. The data hold about 140,000 clones, with 75% to 90% observed a single time. Sequencing was done on a sample of blood. The receptors derive from a young man in good health.

The chain uses TRBV4-1 and TRBJ2-7; a weak D match, TRBD1 (6 bases). Trimming removed 1 base at V and 2 bases at J, with 12 bases between. Germline V gene lookup returns CDR1 MGHRA and CDR2 YSYEKL. CDR3 length: 15 residues. The CDR3, as DNA: TGCGCCAGCAGCCAAGCGGGGACAAGGGCCTACGAGCAGTACTTC. It codes for CASSQAGTRAYEQYF.

This clone has a handful of counts. This chain uses TRBV10-3 with TRBJ1-2; D gene unclear. Per the germline V gene, CDR1 is ENHRY and CDR2 is SYGVKD. The CDR3 extends over 15 amino acids. Trimming took 2 bases from V and 6 from J, leaving 16 bases between them. Here the CDR3 reads CAISELLAGMDGYTF. The CDR3 nucleotides are TGTGCCATCAGTGAGCTCTTGGCCGGTATGGATGGCTACACCTTC.

This chain connects TRBV6-5 to TRBJ1-4, with D possibly TRBD1 on 5 matching bases. V was trimmed by 8 bases and J by 10 bases, leaving 8 bases between them. In germline, CDR1 is MNHEY, CDR2 SVGAGI. The CDR3 covers 10 residues. DNA for the CDR3: TGTGCCAGCGGGGCCCTAAAACTGTTTTTT. This gives the protein CASGALKLFF.

The rearrangement links TRBV25-1 to TRBJ1-1; the D gene is possibly TRBD1 (6 bases). Trimming removed 4 bases at V and 4 bases at J, with 16 bases between. The CDR3 runs 15 residues. Germline CDR1 MGHDK, CDR2 SYGVNS. As DNA, the CDR3 is TGTGCCAGCAGTGGCAAACTCAGGGGCGGCACTGAAGCTTTCTTT. It codes for CASSGKLRGGTEAFF.

The chain joins TRBV3-1 (or the pseudogene TRBV3-2) to TRBJ2-3, with D perhaps matching TRBD1 or TRBD2 (6 bases each). V gave up 0 bases and J gave up 2 bases, with 15 bases separating them. The CDR3 extends over 17 amino acids. The germline CDR1 and CDR2 sequences are LGHDT and YNNKEL (reference sequence). CDR3 sequence: CASSQEGRRDNTDTQYF. In DNA form, the CDR3 reads TGTGCCAGCAGCCAAGAAGGTAGGCGGGACAACACAGATACGCAGTATTTT.

A single count supports this clone. V usage is TRBV7-3 and J usage is TRBJ1-6, with a weak D call TRBD1 (5 bases). V lost 5 bases to trimming and J lost 9 bases, with 20 bases between them. Per germline, CDR1 SGHTA and CDR2 FQGTGA. This CDR3 contains 16 residues. CDR3 sequence (DNA): TGTGCCAGCAGCGAAGCGGAGGGGTCCCCAAGTTCACCCCTCCACTTT. Its translation is CASSEAEGSPSSPLHF.

The genes are TRBV2 and TRBJ2-3; the match to TRBD2 covers 8 bases. CDR1 and CDR2 (germline): SNHLY, FYNNEI. The CDR3 is 15 amino acids. Germline trimming cut 6 bases from V and 8 bases from J; bases unmatched to any gene: 13. Written as DNA, the CDR3 is TGTGCCAGCAGCGCTAGCGGGTCCCGAGGAGGTACGCAGTATTTT. It codes for CASSASGSRGGTQYF.

The chain links TRBV18 to TRBJ2-3, with TRBD2 identical over 11 bases. The CDR3 loop spans 17 amino acids. Germline lookup yields CDR1 KGHSH and CDR2 LQKENI. V lost 2 bases and J lost 3; bases outside the gene matches: 7. CDR3 in amino acids: CASSPSASGRWTDTQYF. The CDR3 coding sequence is TGTGCCAGCTCACCATCGGCTAGCGGGAGGTGGACAGATACGCAGTATTTT.